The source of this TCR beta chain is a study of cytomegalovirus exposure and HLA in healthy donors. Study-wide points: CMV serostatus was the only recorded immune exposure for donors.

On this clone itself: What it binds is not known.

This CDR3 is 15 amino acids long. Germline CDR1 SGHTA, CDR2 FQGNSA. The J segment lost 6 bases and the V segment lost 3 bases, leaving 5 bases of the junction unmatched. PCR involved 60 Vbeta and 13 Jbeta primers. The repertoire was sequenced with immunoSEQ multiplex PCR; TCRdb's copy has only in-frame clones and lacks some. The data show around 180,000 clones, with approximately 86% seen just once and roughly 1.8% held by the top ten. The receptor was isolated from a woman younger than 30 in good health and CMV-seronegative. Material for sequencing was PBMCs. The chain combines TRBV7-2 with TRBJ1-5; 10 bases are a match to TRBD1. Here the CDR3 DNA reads TGTGCCAGCAGCTTCGTCGGACAGGGGGGTCAGCCCCAGCATTTT. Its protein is CASSFVGQGGQPQHF.